What follows is one TCR beta chain and its context. There is no known antigen for this receptor. Base quality data are lacking; no much larger clone is found one base away. Repertoires were sampled repeatedly over the course of chemoradiotherapy, so clonal expansion could be followed in the tumor microenvironment. The germline V gene (reference sequence) specifies SGHNT as CDR1 and YYREEE as CDR2. Spanning cysteine to phenylalanine, the CDR3 consists of 13 amino acids. Only the CDR3 portion is preserved as DNA: 39 bases, with reading frame beginning at the first base. Relative to germline, V is missing 5 bases and J is missing 8 bases, with 7 bases of the junction outside any gene match. Library preparation employed the immunoSEQ multiplex PCR assay. Not all clones reach the TCRdb copy of this immuneACCESS table, which keeps in-frame sequences only. Checked studies attribute under half of the gap to unresolved V genes and leave the rest unexplained. The sample profile shows about 32,000 clones; roughly nine tenths of them were found once. In total, the top ten clones hold about 3.1% of the sample.

This sample stems from a study of chemoradiotherapy in HPV16-positive cancers (dated by TCRdb to the early 2020s). In terms of the full investigation: Functional T-cell assays on cells from two HPV16-positive patients defined candidate HPV-specific T-cell clones and common TCR motifs. The study asked whether T-cell immunity against the HPV oncoproteins E6 and E7 changes during chemoradiotherapy and whether it affects survival. TCR repertoires from some 90 patients with HPV-related cancers were then used to track the candidate HPV-specific TCRs and motifs.

The paper as a whole reports these results and caveats: Expansion of candidate HPV-specific clones and E7-related TCR motifs was observed in the tumor microenvironment during treatment, whereas no such expansion was observed for non-HPV-specific T cells. The functional definition of HPV-specific T cells was derived from only two HPV16-positive patients, and the survival association was reported for HPV16-positive patients. In HPV16-positive patients, expansion of HPV-responsive T cells during chemoradiotherapy was found to be associated with improved recurrence-free survival.

The origin of this receptor is a human donor with HPV-associated anogenital cancer. The source was blood, collected from a patient who underwent chemoradiotherapy. This chain is built from TRBV5-4 and TRBJ1-2; TRBD1 lines up with 9 middle nucleotides. At the DNA level, the sequence is TGTGCCAGCAGGTATACAGGGGGCAAGGGCTACACCTTC. Its protein product is CASRYTGGKGYTF.